This TCR beta chain was retrieved from a study of regulatory T cells in long-lasting Graves disease. Libraries of TCR beta came from iRepertoire HTBI primers plus Arm-PCR of CDR3 regions. TCRdb re-derived calls from the multiplex PCR reads in MiXCR, one entry per CDR3 protein. The sample yields 400,000 to 550,000 distinct CDR3 sequences, about 15% seen once. This clonotype was counted a single time. Time point indicated: newly diagnosed GD, antithyroid drugs for less than 3 months. The TCR library used RNA extracted from PBMCs. Trimming shortened V by 0 bases and J by 3 bases, and 13 bases separated the two germline ends. The CDR3 sequence is 16 residues long. Germline-derived CDR1 and CDR2 are SGHDT and YYEEEE. These same records also appear under a second study, on T cells in Graves' hyperthyroidism and ophthalmopathy.

The V and J genes are TRBV5-6 and TRBJ2-1; D remains ambiguous. The source material was peripheral blood mononuclear cells (PBMCs), sampled at new diagnosis, from a patient treated with antithyroid drugs. The clonotype comes from a young woman with Graves disease. CDR3 in DNA: TGTGCCAGCAGCTTGGCCGCAGCGCCCCTCTACAATGAGCAGTTCTTC. Encoded protein: CASSLAAAPLYNEQFF.